The clone carrying this T cell receptor (beta chain) was found many times. What it binds is unknown. Drawing of peripheral blood yielded about 9.7 milliliters from each donor. Each sample gave at least 6.5 million isolated PBMCs. The data were taken from a study of blood T cells in healthy people across ages. From germline, CDR1 is SQVTM and CDR2 ANQGSEA. V shed 7 bases and J shed 4 bases, with 16 bases lying between them. CDR3 length: 13 amino acids. General study points: Long-lived donors carried more naive CD4+ cells and greater diversity than aged donors.

Together with a sample-barcoded 5' primer, a J-beta primer mix was included in a second PCR lasting about 6 to 12 cycles. TCRdb re-called the 5' RACE reads through MiXCR, storing one row per CDR3 protein. Here the sample spans approximately 960,000 distinct CDR3 sequences, approximately 32% being singletons. These data were also filed under a second study, of T cells of mothers and their children. From that report: In unrelated and related pairs, TCR recombination output is shaped in a similar way by thymic selection.

Sequencing was carried out using blood. The J gene is TRBJ1-2, the V gene TRBV29-1; TRBD1 is a possible D gene (5 bases). The clonotype was recovered from a woman between 40 and 50 years old in good health. The CDR3 protein is CSGSDAGFYGYTF. In nucleotides, the CDR3 is TGCAGCGGATCCGATGCAGGGTTCTATGGCTACACCTTC.